This T cell receptor beta chain was sequenced for a study of molecular identifiers for immune sequencing clone quantification. The authors sorted naive CD8 T cells as CD8+CD4-CCR7+CD45RA+. The bulk TCR libraries were made with methods described before and with listed TCR primers. Via MiXCR, TCRdb re-called the PCR reads, giving one row per CDR3 protein. The repertoire has about 100,000 distinct CDR3 sequences, around 30% of them found once; the top ten carry about a tenth. With regard to this clonotype: Antigen: not known.

Study results and limitations: Clones above 20 RNA copies contained over 98% of effector molecules but under 1% of naive ones.

In germline, CDR1 is SGHVS, CDR2 FNYEAQ. The CDR3 is 11 residues long. Trimming left V 4 bases short and J 8 bases short, with 8 bases between. V gene TRBV7-6 combines with J gene TRBJ1-2, with unresolved D. The clonotype comes from a human donor in good health. Some libraries in this study had Jurkat cell RNA spiked in. Sequencing was done on a sample of naive CD8+ T cells from blood, with Jurkat cell RNA spiked in. Stated subset: FACS-sorted CD8+CD4-CCR7+CD45RA+ naive T cells. The CDR3 reads CASSSGGGYTF. In DNA form, the CDR3 reads TGTGCCAGCAGCTCGGGAGGGGGCTACACCTTC.